A selection of T cell receptor beta chains follows, all from one sample in a study of blood T cell repertoires in COVID-19. The data were produced by immunoSEQ multiplex PCR, yet TCRdb's version contains in-frame clones alone and is incomplete. The repertoire consists of 200,000 to 250,000 clones, with roughly four fifths occurring once and the leading ten covering roughly 2.3%. Sequenced: peripheral blood. The receptors were sampled from a woman aged 60-75 years with acute or convalescent COVID-19. Each CDR3 is given with its conserved first and last residue. A D gene is named only where the DNA matches it firmly. Only part of the rows carry a size: once, few, many, or a class if the clone is expanded.

d_gene	v_gene	j_gene	abundance	CDR3aa
TRBD1	TRBV2	TRBJ1-2	NA	CASSLDRAGYGYTF
TRBD2	TRBV10-3	TRBJ2-2	NA	CAINGGLAGPNTGELFF
NA	TRBV2	TRBJ1-2	NA	CASSEARQGRYTF
TRBD1	TRBV29-1	TRBJ1-1	NA	CSVAQGFGNTEAFF
TRBD1	TRBV5-8	TRBJ1-1	NA	CASSPKGAWNTEAFF
TRBD1	TRBV30	TRBJ2-7	NA	CAWGIGTGGYEQYF
NA	TRBV19	TRBJ2-1	few	CASRYSFFSYNEQFF
NA	TRBV5-1	TRBJ2-7	once	CASSRGTSYEQYF
TRBD2	TRBV3-1/TRBV3-2	TRBJ2-3	once	CASSQGGGSTDTQYF
NA	TRBV3-1/TRBV3-2	TRBJ2-3	once	CASSQRGGARDTQYF
TRBD1	TRBV5-1	TRBJ2-7	NA	CASSLGGQQPVYEQYF
NA	TRBV7-9	TRBJ2-7	few	CATPLPEQYF
TRBD2	TRBV9	TRBJ2-1	NA	CASSAPTSGGYNEQFF
TRBD1	TRBV30	TRBJ1-2	once	CAWTGGAGYTF
TRBD2	TRBV3-1/TRBV3-2	TRBJ2-1	NA	CASSQELAGGPQFF
NA	TRBV3-1/TRBV3-2	TRBJ2-3	NA	CASSQGTVKTDTQYF
NA	TRBV5-8	TRBJ1-6	NA	CASSFRTDNNSPLHF
NA	TRBV7-9	TRBJ1-6	once	CASSPFGVLNSPLHF
TRBD2	TRBV5-5	TRBJ2-3	NA	CASSLASGGVNTQYF
NA	TRBV7-9	TRBJ1-2	NA	CASTLGGLSYGYTF
NA	TRBV5-1	TRBJ1-1	NA	CASSLSRNTEAFF
NA	TRBV29-1	TRBJ1-5	NA	CSVAYSPNQPQHF
TRBD2	TRBV3-1/TRBV3-2	TRBJ2-1	NA	CASSQLGLAGNEQFF
NA	TRBV12-3/TRBV12-4	TRBJ1-1	NA	CASSNTPNTEAFF
NA	TRBV29-1	TRBJ1-5	NA	CSVTTVGSNQPQHF
NA	TRBV5-6	TRBJ1-6	NA	CASNPTGPNSPLHF
NA	TRBV6-5	TRBJ1-2	NA	CASSWGGKTNYGYTF